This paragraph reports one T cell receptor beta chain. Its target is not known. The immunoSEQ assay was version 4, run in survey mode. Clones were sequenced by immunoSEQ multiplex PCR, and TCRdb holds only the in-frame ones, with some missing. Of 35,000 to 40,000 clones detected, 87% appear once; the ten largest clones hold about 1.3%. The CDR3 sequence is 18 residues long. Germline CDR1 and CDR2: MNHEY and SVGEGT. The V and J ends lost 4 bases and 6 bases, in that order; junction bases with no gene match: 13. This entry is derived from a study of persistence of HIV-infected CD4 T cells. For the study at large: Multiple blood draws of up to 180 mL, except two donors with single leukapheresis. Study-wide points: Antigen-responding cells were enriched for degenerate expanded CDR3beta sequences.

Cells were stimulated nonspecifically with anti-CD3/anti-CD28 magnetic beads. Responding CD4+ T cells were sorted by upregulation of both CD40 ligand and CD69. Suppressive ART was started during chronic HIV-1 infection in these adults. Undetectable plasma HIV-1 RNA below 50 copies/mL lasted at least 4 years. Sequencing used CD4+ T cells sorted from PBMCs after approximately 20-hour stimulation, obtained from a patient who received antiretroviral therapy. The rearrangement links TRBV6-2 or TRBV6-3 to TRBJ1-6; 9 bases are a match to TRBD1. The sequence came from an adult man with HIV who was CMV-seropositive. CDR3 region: CASSSRQGDRVVNSPLHF. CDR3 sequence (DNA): TGTGCCAGCAGTTCGCGACAGGGGGATCGGGTTGTTAATTCACCCCTCCACTTT.